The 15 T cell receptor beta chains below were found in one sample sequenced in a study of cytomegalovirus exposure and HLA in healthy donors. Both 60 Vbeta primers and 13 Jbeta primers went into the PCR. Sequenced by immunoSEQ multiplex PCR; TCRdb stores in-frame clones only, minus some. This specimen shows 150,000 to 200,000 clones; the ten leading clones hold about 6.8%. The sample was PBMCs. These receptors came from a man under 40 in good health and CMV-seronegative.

CDR3 bases: TGTGCCAGCAGCACTTCCGGGACAGGGGCTCCACCGCAGTATTTT. Translation: CASSTSGTGAPPQYF. This chain uses TRBV6-5 with TRBJ2-3; 10 bases map to TRBD1. Germline V gives CDR1 MNHEY, CDR2 SVGAGI. CDR3 length: 15 residues. V shed 6 bases, J shed 10 bases, and the junction held 13 bases outside the gene matches.

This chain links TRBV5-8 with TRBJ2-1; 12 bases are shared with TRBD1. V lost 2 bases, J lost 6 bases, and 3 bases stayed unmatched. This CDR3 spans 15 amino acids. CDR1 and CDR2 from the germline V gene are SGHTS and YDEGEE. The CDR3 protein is CASSFLGQGANEQFF. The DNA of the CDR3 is TGTGCCAGCAGCTTCCTGGGACAGGGGGCCAATGAGCAGTTCTTC.

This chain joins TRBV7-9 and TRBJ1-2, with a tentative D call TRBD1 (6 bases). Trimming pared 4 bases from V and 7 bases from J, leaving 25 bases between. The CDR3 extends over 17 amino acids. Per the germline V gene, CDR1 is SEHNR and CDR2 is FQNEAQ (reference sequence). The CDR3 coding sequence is TGTGCCAGCAGCTACCAAAGGGGGGGGACTATGAGTACTGGCTACACCTTC. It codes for CASSYQRGGTMSTGYTF.

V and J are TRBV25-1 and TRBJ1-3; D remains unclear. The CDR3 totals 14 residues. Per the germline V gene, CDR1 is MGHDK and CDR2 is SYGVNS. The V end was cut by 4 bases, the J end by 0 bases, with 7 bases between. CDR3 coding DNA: TGTGCCAGCAGTGGAGTTTACTCTGGAAACACCATATATTTT. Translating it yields CASSGVYSGNTIYF.

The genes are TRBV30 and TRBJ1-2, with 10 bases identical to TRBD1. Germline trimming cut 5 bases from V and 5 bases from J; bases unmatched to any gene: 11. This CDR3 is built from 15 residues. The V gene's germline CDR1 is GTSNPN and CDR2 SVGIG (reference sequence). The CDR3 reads CAWGRTGGGGYGYTF. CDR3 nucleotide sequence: TGTGCCTGGGGCAGGACAGGGGGAGGGGGGTATGGCTACACCTTC.

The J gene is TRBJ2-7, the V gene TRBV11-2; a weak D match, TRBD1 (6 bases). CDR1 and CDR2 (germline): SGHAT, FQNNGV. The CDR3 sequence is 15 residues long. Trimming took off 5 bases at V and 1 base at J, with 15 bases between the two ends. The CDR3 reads CASSRLMQGSYEQYF. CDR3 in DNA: TGTGCCAGCAGCCGACTTATGCAGGGGTCCTACGAGCAGTACTTC.

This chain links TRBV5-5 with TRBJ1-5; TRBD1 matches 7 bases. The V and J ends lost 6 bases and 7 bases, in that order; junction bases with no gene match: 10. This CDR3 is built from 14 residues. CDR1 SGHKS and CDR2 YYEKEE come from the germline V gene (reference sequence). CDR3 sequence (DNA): TGTGCCAGCAACGAACAGGGGTGGGGACAGCCCCAGCATTTT. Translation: CASNEQGWGQPQHF.

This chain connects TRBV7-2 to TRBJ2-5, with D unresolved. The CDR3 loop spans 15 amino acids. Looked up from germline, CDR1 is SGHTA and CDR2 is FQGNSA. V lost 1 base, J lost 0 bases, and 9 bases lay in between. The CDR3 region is CASSLVTYYQETQYF. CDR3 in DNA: TGTGCCAGCAGCTTAGTTACCTATTACCAAGAGACCCAGTACTTC.

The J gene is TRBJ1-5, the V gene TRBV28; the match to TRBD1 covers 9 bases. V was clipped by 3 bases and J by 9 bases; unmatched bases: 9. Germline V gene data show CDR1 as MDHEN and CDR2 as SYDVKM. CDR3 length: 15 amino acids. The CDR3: CASSFPGQGKRPQHF. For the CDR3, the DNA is TGTGCCAGCAGTTTCCCTGGACAGGGGAAAAGGCCCCAGCATTTT.

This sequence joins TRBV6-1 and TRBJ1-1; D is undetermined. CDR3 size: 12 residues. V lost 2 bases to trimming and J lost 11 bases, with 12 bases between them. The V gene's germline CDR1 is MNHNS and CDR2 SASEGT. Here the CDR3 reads CASSESRLGAFF. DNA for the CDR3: TGTGCCAGCAGTGAAAGCCGTCTCGGGGCTTTCTTT.

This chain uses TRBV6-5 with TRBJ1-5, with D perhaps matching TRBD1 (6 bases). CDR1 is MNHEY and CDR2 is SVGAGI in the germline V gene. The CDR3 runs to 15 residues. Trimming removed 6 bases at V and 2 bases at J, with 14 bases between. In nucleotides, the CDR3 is TGTGCCAGCAGCCCCGGGGGGCCTGGCAATCAGCCCCAGCATTTT. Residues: CASSPGGPGNQPQHF.

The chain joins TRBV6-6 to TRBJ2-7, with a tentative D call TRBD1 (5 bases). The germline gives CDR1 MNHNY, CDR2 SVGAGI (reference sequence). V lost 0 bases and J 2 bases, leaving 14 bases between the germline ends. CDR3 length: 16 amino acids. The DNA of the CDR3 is TGTGCCAGCAGTTACTCCCTGACAGACAGAACCTACGAGCAGTACTTC. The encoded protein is CASSYSLTDRTYEQYF.

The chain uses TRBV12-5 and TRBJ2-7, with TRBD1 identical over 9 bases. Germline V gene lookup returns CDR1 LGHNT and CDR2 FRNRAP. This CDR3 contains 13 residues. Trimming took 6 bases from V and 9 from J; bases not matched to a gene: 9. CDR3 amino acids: CASGRTGALRQYF. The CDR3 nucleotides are TGTGCTAGTGGGAGGACAGGGGCCCTTCGGCAGTACTTC.

The CDR3 sequence is CASSLGDTGANVLTF. CDR3 DNA sequence: TGCGCCAGCAGCTTGGGGGACACTGGGGCCAACGTCCTGACTTTC. The rearrangement joins TRBV5-1 to TRBJ2-6; D might be TRBD1 (6 bases). There are 15 residues in the CDR3. Germline V gene data show CDR1 as SGHRS and CDR2 as YFSETQ. Between the trimmed V and J ends, which lost 0 bases and 2 bases, there was a span of 6 bases. Combining the CDR3 with reference TRBV5-1 and TRBJ2-6 gives the whole variable domain KAGVTQTPRYLIKTRGQQVTLSCSPISGHRSVSWYQQTPGQGLQFLFEYFSETQRNKGNFPGRFSGRQFSNSRSEMNVSTLELGDSALYLCASSLGDTGANVLTFGAGSRLTVL.

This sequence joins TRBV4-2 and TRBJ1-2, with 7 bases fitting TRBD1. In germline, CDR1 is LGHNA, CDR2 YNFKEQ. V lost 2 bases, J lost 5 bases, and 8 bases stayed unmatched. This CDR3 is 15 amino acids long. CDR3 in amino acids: CASSQNKGGLYGYTF. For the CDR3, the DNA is TGTGCCAGCAGCCAAAATAAAGGGGGCTTATATGGCTACACCTTC.